This T cell receptor (beta chain) was obtained from a study of T cell responses to AZD1222 COVID-19 vaccine. Study-level points and caveats: Vaccination with two AZD1222 doses was followed by a rise in Spike-specific TCR breadth and depth.

Libraries were prepared by immunoSEQ multiplex PCR; TCRdb keeps only in-frame clonotypes and omits some of them. The sample lists approximately 140,000 clones, under 95% occurring once. Remarks on this clone: Its matching antigen is unknown.

V lost 5 bases, J lost 14 bases, and 16 bases lay in between. This CDR3 spans 13 amino acids. Germline CDR1 is MNHEY and CDR2 is SMNVEV (reference sequence). The V call is TRBV27, the J call TRBJ1-6; no definite D call. This TCR came from an adult who received the MenACWY meningococcal vaccine as a control. The source material was peripheral blood, sampled 28 days after the second dose of the MenACWY control vaccine. The CDR3 loop is CASSPTHKLALHF. The CDR3 DNA reads as TGTGCCAGCAGTCCAACACATAAACTGGCCCTCCACTTT.